Following are 18 T cell receptor beta chains from one sample sequenced in a study of beta chain features in type 1 diabetes. The whole isolated RNA underwent reverse transcription, so sequencing captured expressed TCRB transcripts. Produced via immunoSEQ multiplex PCR; TCRdb's table is partial and in-frame only. Of nearly 250,000 clones listed, 14% are singletons. Source material: naive CD4+ T cells from blood. These receptors were taken from a woman in her forties in good health.

This clone has ten or more counts. The chain links TRBV7-8 to TRBJ2-6; D is unclear. The CDR3 has 17 amino acids. Deletions cut 2 bases from V and 1 base from J, with 12 bases between. Germline lookup yields CDR1 SGHVS and CDR2 FQNEAQ. The CDR3 loop is CASSLTFGDSGANVLTF. The DNA of the CDR3 is TGTGCCAGCAGCTTAACTTTCGGAGATTCTGGGGCCAACGTCCTGACTTTC.

The CDR3 DNA sequence: TGTGCCAGTGCCATAGATCTGCCACGGGCAGATACGCAGTATTTT. It translates to CASAIDLPRADTQYF. The chain employs TRBV19 and TRBJ2-3; D ambiguous. With 8 bases removed from V and 4 bases from J, the gap between germline ends came to 19 bases. The CDR3 runs to 15 residues. Germline V gene sequence: CDR1 LNHDA, CDR2 SQIVND (reference sequence).

This clone appeared a few times. The chain has TRBV6-5 and TRBJ1-2; D is unresolved. The CDR3 is 12 amino acids. CDR1 and CDR2 (germline): MNHEY, SVGAGI. V shed 2 bases and J shed 8 bases, with 9 bases lying between them. DNA of the CDR3: TGTGCCAGCAGTTACGGCCAGTCCGGCTACACCTTC. This encodes CASSYGQSGYTF.

V and J are TRBV18 and TRBJ1-4; D remains unclear. This CDR3 region has 13 residues. Germline CDR1 reads KGHSH; CDR2 reads LQKENI. The ends were cut back, 8 bases at V and 5 bases at J, with 12 bases in the middle. The CDR3 bases are TGTGCCAGCCGACAAGGCCTAAATGAAAAACTGTTTTTT. Its translation is CASRQGLNEKLFF.

The chain has TRBV5-4 and TRBJ2-5, with 10 bases fitting TRBD2. The J call may be wrong; the DNA end is better matched by TRBJ2-7. CDR1 and CDR2 from the germline V gene are SGHNT and YYREEE (reference sequence). There are 15 residues in the CDR3. The CDR3 region is CASRPSSGGFYEQYF. Written as DNA, the CDR3 is TGTGCCAGCAGACCCAGTAGCGGGGGGTTCTACGAGCAGTACTTC.

The V call is TRBV25-1, the J call TRBJ1-5; D is undetermined. Trimming removed 5 bases from V and 1 base from J, with 6 bases in between. Germline CDR1 is MGHDK and CDR2 is SYGVNS. The CDR3 is 13 residues long. CDR3 sequence reads: CASSTGSNQPQHF. Written as DNA, the CDR3 is TGTGCCAGCAGTACCGGGAGCAATCAGCCCCAGCATTTT. Supplemented by reference TRBV25-1 and TRBJ1-5, the full variable domain reads EADIYQTPRYLVIGTGKKITLECSQTMGHDKMYWYQQDPGMELHLIHYSYGVNSTEKGDLSSESTVSRIRTEHFPLTLESARPSHTSQYLCASSTGSNQPQHFGDGTRLSIL.

This clone was observed a few times. J is TRBJ1-2 and V is TRBV9; possible D gene TRBD1, 5 bases. Germline CDR1 SGDLS, CDR2 YYNGEE. Trimming shortened V by 4 bases and J by 0 bases, and 7 bases separated the two germline ends. This CDR3 region has 13 residues. CDR3 sequence reads: CASSPQANYGYTF. The CDR3 DNA sequence: TGTGCCAGCAGCCCACAGGCTAACTATGGCTACACCTTC.

In its sample, this clone was seen a few times. The V and J genes are TRBV5-4 and TRBJ2-1; TRBD2 agrees at 8 bases. CDR3 length equals 18 residues. V dropped 3 bases and J dropped 4; count of bases not matched to a gene: 15. From germline, CDR1 is SGHNT and CDR2 YYREEE (reference sequence). CDR3: CASSSEGAGGAGYNEQFF. CDR3 bases: TGTGCCAGCAGCTCAGAGGGAGCCGGGGGGGCGGGATACAATGAGCAGTTCTTC.

This clone was recorded a few times. The V gene is TRBV4-1, the J gene TRBJ2-5; no definite D call. V was trimmed by 1 base and J by 4 bases, leaving 7 bases between them. The CDR3 is 13 residues long. From germline, CDR1 is MGHRA and CDR2 YSYEKL. The CDR3 DNA is TGCGCCAGCAGCCAAGCTATCGTAGAGACCCAGTACTTC. Its translation: CASSQAIVETQYF.

The table lists this clone with a few counts. The J gene is TRBJ1-5, the V gene TRBV25-1, with TRBD1 as a possible D gene (5 bases). The CDR3 totals 15 residues. Trimming took 4 bases from V and 4 from J, leaving 14 bases between them. Germline CDR1 is MGHDK and CDR2 is SYGVNS. The CDR3 sequence: CASSGWDGTNQPQHF. DNA of the CDR3: TGTGCCAGCAGTGGGTGGGACGGGACTAATCAGCCCCAGCATTTT.

The chain combines TRBV7-6 with TRBJ2-1; 10 bases are a match to TRBD2. Unmatched junction bases numbered 8, after V lost 5 bases and J lost 7 bases. The CDR3 is made up of 15 amino acids. Germline CDR1 SGHVS, CDR2 FNYEAQ. The CDR3 coding sequence is TGTGCCAGCAGCCGAACTAGCGGGGAAGGGAATGAGCAGTTCTTC. Its protein product is CASSRTSGEGNEQFF.

Only a few counts were recorded for this clone. The V call is TRBV15, the J call TRBJ2-3, with 8 bases fitting TRBD1. The CDR3 is made up of 14 amino acids. V was clipped by 4 bases and J by 4 bases; unmatched bases: 4. Per germline, CDR1 LNHNV and CDR2 YYDKDF (reference sequence). The CDR3 loop reads CATSIGTGADTQYF. The CDR3 bases are TGTGCCACCAGCATAGGGACAGGTGCAGATACGCAGTATTTT. Together with reference TRBV15 and TRBJ2-3, the CDR3 gives the full variable domain: DAMVIQNPRYQVTQFGKPVTLSCSQTLNHNVMYWYQQKSSQAPKLLFHYYDKDFNNEADTPDNFQSRRPNTSFCFLDIRSPGLGDTAMYLCATSIGTGADTQYFGPGTRLTVL.

This clone has only a few counts. This chain joins TRBV9 and TRBJ1-5; a weak D match, TRBD1 (5 bases). V dropped 7 bases and J dropped 0 bases, with 11 bases sitting between them. The CDR3 runs to 14 residues. Germline assignment: CDR1 SGDLS and CDR2 YYNGEE. CDR3 sequence (DNA): TGTGCCAGCGCAGACAGATATAGCAATCAGCCCCAGCATTTT. This gives the protein CASADRYSNQPQHF.

This clone showed up just a few times. The gene calls are TRBV28 and TRBJ2-1, with D possibly TRBD2 on 5 matching bases. The V and J ends lost 6 bases and 10 bases respectively, with 13 bases between them. CDR3 length equals 12 residues. Germline assignment: CDR1 MDHEN and CDR2 SYDVKM. The CDR3 coding sequence is TGTGCCAGCAGCTTACGAGGGATAGAGCAGTTCTTC. Encoded protein: CASSLRGIEQFF.

The gene calls are TRBV19 and TRBJ2-4; 10 bases line up with TRBD1. CDR1 is LNHDA and CDR2 is SQIVND in the germline V gene (reference sequence). The CDR3 is 19 residues long. J was trimmed by 0 bases and V by 3 bases; bases with no gene match: 11. This CDR3 reads CASSISRDRGGLAKNIQYF. The CDR3 region has the DNA TGTGCCAGTAGTATTTCCCGGGACAGGGGAGGCCTAGCCAAAAACATTCAGTACTTC.

This chain links TRBV5-4 with TRBJ2-2; 7 positions agree with TRBD2. Looked up from germline, CDR1 is SGHNT and CDR2 is YYREEE (reference sequence). V dropped 3 bases and J dropped 3; count of bases not matched to a gene: 8. The CDR3 runs to 16 residues. The DNA for the CDR3 is TGTGCCAGCAGCTCTCCATCCGGGGGGTACACCGGGGAGCTGTTTTTT. Translating gives CASSSPSGGYTGELFF. Supplemented by reference TRBV5-4 and TRBJ2-2, the full variable domain reads ETGVTQSPTHLIKTRGQQVTLRCSSQSGHNTVSWYQQALGQGPQFIFQYYREEENGRGNFPPRFSGLQFPNYSSELNVNALELDDSALYLCASSSPSGGYTGELFFGEGSRLTVL.

This clone turned up a few times. The rearrangement uses TRBV11-2 and TRBJ1-2; 7 bases map to TRBD1. The J segment lost 4 bases and the V segment lost 4 bases, leaving 12 bases of the junction unmatched. The V gene's germline CDR1 is SGHAT and CDR2 FQNNGV. The CDR3 loop spans 16 amino acids. The CDR3 DNA reads as TGTGCCAGCAGCTCCGGACAGGACCCGAACACCTATGGCTACACCTTC. Its translation: CASSSGQDPNTYGYTF.

This clone appeared many times. The chain has TRBV13 and TRBJ1-6, with D possibly matching TRBD1 (6 bases). CDR3 length: 17 amino acids. Germline V gene sequence: CDR1 PRHDT, CDR2 FYEKMQ (reference sequence). Deletions cut 0 bases from V and 7 bases from J, with 16 bases between. This CDR3 is CASSLGPTGTPNSPLHF. Written as DNA, the CDR3 is TGTGCCAGCAGCTTAGGACCGACCGGGACACCGAATTCACCCCTCCACTTT.